One and the same sample provided the 7 T cell receptor beta chains below, sequenced in a study of shared clonotypes between healthy human individuals. The table came from immunoSEQ multiplex PCR; TCRdb's copy has only in-frame clones and leaves some out. The data show some 550,000 clones, around 97% seen once. Material: naive CD4+ T cells sorted from blood. As to subset: CD45RA+ positively selected. These TCRs come from a woman aged 25 to 39 in good health.

The CDR3 loop is CASSLPRTGLTSYEQYF. Here the CDR3 DNA reads TGTGCCAGCAGTTTACCCCGGACAGGGTTAACATCCTACGAGCAGTACTTC. This chain connects TRBV28 to TRBJ2-7; 8 positions match TRBD1. After removal of 2 bases from V and 1 base from J, the junction contained 10 bases not matched to a gene. In germline, CDR1 is MDHEN, CDR2 SYDVKM. The CDR3 loop spans 17 amino acids.

The chain recombines TRBV11-3 with TRBJ2-3; 10 positions agree with TRBD2. Trimming took 1 base from V and 1 from J; bases not matched to a gene: 2. Looked up from germline, CDR1 is SGHNT and CDR2 is YENEEA. This CDR3 spans 16 amino acids. Written as DNA, the CDR3 is TGTGCCAGCAGCTTAGCTGGGACTAGCGGCACAGATACGCAGTATTTT. This sequence encodes CASSLAGTSGTDTQYF.

The chain uses TRBV28 and TRBJ2-3; 7 nucleotides match TRBD2. The junction had 17 bases not matched to a gene; V was cut back by 3 bases and J by 2 bases. The germline V gene encodes CDR1 MDHEN and CDR2 SYDVKM. This CDR3 contains 19 residues. This CDR3 reads CASSLRVWVPGLPTDTQYF. The CDR3 coding sequence is TGTGCCAGCAGTTTGAGGGTTTGGGTACCGGGACTACCCACAGATACGCAGTATTTT.

The V and J genes are TRBV7-2 and TRBJ2-3; weak D call: TRBD2 (5 bases). Germline CDR1 and CDR2: SGHTA and FQGNSA. The length of the CDR3 is 14 residues. V lost 3 bases, J lost 4 bases, and 11 bases lay in between. The DNA for the CDR3 is TGTGCCAGCAGCTTCAGACTTAGCGCAGATACGCAGTATTTT. Protein: CASSFRLSADTQYF.

The CDR3 region has the DNA TGTCCTGGGAGCGAGGCAGGCGAACAAAGTCGGGCCAACGTCCTGACTTTC. As protein: CPGSEAGEQSRANVLTF. The genes are TRBV22-1 and TRBJ2-6; TRBD1 is the table's D call and was not checked against the DNA. TRBV22-1 is labeled a pseudogene. The CDR3 extends over 17 amino acids.

The CDR3 sequence: CASSYSRGGEYGYTF. As DNA, the CDR3 is TGTGCCAGCAGTTACTCGAGGGGGGGCGAGTATGGCTACACCTTC. The rearrangement joins TRBV6-6 to TRBJ1-2, with D possibly matching TRBD1 (6 bases). V lost 0 bases, J lost 5 bases, and 13 bases lay in between. The CDR3 runs 15 residues. Germline V gene data show CDR1 as MNHNY and CDR2 as SVGAGI (reference sequence).

This clone showed up just once. V and J are TRBV4-1 and TRBJ2-2; 9 bases are shared with TRBD2. Germline lookup yields CDR1 MGHRA and CDR2 YSYEKL. CDR3 length: 17 residues. Trimming at V came to 1 base and at J to 8 bases, leaving 11 bases not matched to a gene. The CDR3 is CASSQGDIAGDPGELFF. In DNA form, the CDR3 reads TGCGCCAGCAGCCAAGGGGACATAGCGGGAGACCCGGGGGAGCTGTTTTTT.